Each of the 13 T cell receptor beta chains below was sequenced from the same sample in a study of coeliac disease. Libraries were prepared by immunoSEQ multiplex PCR; TCRdb keeps only in-frame clonotypes and omits some of them. The table includes nearly 4,500 clones, less than 65% detected once. What was sequenced was intraepithelial lymphocytes from the gut. The receptors derive from a woman in her late teens or twenties with active celiac disease.

The rearrangement uses TRBV7-9 and TRBJ2-7, with D possibly matching TRBD1 (6 bases). The CDR3 sequence is 13 residues long. CDR1 is SEHNR and CDR2 is FQNEAQ in the germline V gene (reference sequence). The V end lost 3 bases, the J end lost 3 bases, and 9 bases lay between the germline ends. CDR3 protein: CASSFGQSYEQYF. The DNA of the CDR3 is TGTGCCAGCAGCTTCGGACAGAGCTACGAGCAGTACTTC.

The rearrangement uses TRBV9 and TRBJ2-1, with TRBD2 matching over 12 bases. Germline CDR1 reads SGDLS; CDR2 reads YYNGEE. The CDR3 consists of 18 residues. V gave up 0 bases and J gave up 4 bases; unmatched junction bases: 8. CDR3 protein: CASSVVPSGGAGYNEQFF. The CDR3 nucleotides are TGTGCCAGCAGCGTAGTTCCTAGCGGGGGGGCGGGGTACAATGAGCAGTTCTTC.

This clone counts as medium-sized (0.01 to 0.1%). The chain is built from TRBV27 and TRBJ2-6; TRBD2 matches 7 bases. V trimming: 5 bases; J trimming: 4 bases; junction bases outside the gene matches: 2. Germline V gene sequence: CDR1 MNHEY, CDR2 SMNVEV (reference sequence). This CDR3 comprises 14 residues. The chain's CDR3 is CASSPAGGANVLTF. Here the CDR3 DNA reads TGTGCCAGCAGTCCAGCGGGGGGGGCCAACGTCCTGACTTTC. Variable domain in full (rest from reference TRBV27 and TRBJ2-6): EAQVTQNPRYLITVTGKKLTVTCSQNMNHEYMSWYRQDPGLGLRQIYYSMNVEVTDKGDVPEGYKVSRKEKRNFPLILESPSPNQTSLYFCASSPAGGANVLTFGAGSRLTVL.

V gene TRBV28 combines with J gene TRBJ1-1, with 9 bases matching TRBD1. The J segment lost 1 base and the V segment lost 5 bases, leaving 20 bases of the junction unmatched. Germline V gene lookup returns CDR1 MDHEN and CDR2 SYDVKM. The CDR3 spans 20 residues. The DNA for the CDR3 is TGTGCCAGCAGTCCTATTAGAATCACGGGACAGGGACCCCCGAACACTGAAGCTTTCTTT. Its protein product is CASSPIRITGQGPPNTEAFF.

Sample share makes this clone large. V gene TRBV13 combines with J gene TRBJ1-2; D is undetermined. The CDR3 runs to 15 residues. Germline values: CDR1 PRHDT, CDR2 FYEKMQ (reference sequence). V was trimmed by 6 bases and J by 4 bases, leaving 18 bases between them. CDR3 DNA: TGTGCCAGCAGAAACCCCGGACTGTCGAGCTATGGCTACACCTTC. As protein: CASRNPGLSSYGYTF.

The chain links TRBV4-1 to TRBJ2-7, with TRBD1 matching over 8 bases. The CDR3 sequence is 14 residues long. Losses at the gene ends were 5 bases for V and 4 bases for J; bases not matched to a gene: 7. Germline V lookup: CDR1 MGHRA, CDR2 YSYEKL. The CDR3: CASSSRTGPYEQYF. CDR3 DNA: TGCGCCAGCAGCTCCAGGACAGGGCCATACGAGCAGTACTTC.

The chain carries TRBV5-4 and TRBJ2-7; 9 bases align to TRBD2. V trimming: 0 bases; J trimming: 4 bases; junction bases outside the gene matches: 5. CDR1 is SGHNT, CDR2 YYREEE, per germline (reference sequence). The CDR3 spans 15 residues. This chain's CDR3 is CASSLGGGRVYEQYF. CDR3 in DNA: TGTGCCAGCAGCTTGGGGGGCGGGAGGGTGTACGAGCAGTACTTC. Looking up the rest from reference TRBV5-4 and TRBJ2-7 gives the full variable domain: ETGVTQSPTHLIKTRGQQVTLRCSSQSGHNTVSWYQQALGQGPQFIFQYYREEENGRGNFPPRFSGLQFPNYSSELNVNALELDDSALYLCASSLGGGRVYEQYFGPGTRLTVT.

The J gene is TRBJ2-5, the V gene TRBV7-8; D is ambiguous. Germline loops: CDR1 SGHVS, CDR2 FQNEAQ. V was trimmed by 1 base and J by 2 bases, leaving 8 bases between them. The CDR3 runs 14 residues. The CDR3 nucleotides read TGTGCCAGCAGCTTAGGGTGGCTTCAAGAGACCCAGTACTTC. This encodes CASSLGWLQETQYF.

The chain joins TRBV7-8 to TRBJ1-2, with a tentative D call TRBD1 (6 bases). This CDR3 region has 16 residues. Between the trimmed V and J ends, which lost 1 base and 4 bases, there was a span of 16 bases. Germline loops: CDR1 SGHVS, CDR2 FQNEAQ. The CDR3 is CASSLVDRVAVYGYTF. The CDR3 nucleotides read TGTGCCAGCAGCTTAGTGGACAGAGTCGCCGTCTATGGCTACACCTTC.

The V call is TRBV19, the J call TRBJ1-2; D perhaps matches TRBD1 (6 bases). Germline CDR1 and CDR2: LNHDA and SQIVND (reference sequence). CDR3 length: 14 residues. V lost 8 bases to trimming and J lost 4 bases, with 17 bases between them. The CDR3 DNA sequence: TGTGCCAGTCACCGGGGGGGCGCAACCTATGGCTACACCTTC. It yields the protein CASHRGGATYGYTF.

A note on this clone: Mismatch with germline at one junction end may stem from a read error. The CDR3 sequence: CASSSFNSQGLF. The CDR3 DNA reads as TGTGCCAGCAGCTCGTTTAATTCCCAGGGTCTCTTC. V gene TRBV13 combines with J gene TRBJ2-1; TRBD1 is a possible D gene (5 bases). Germline assignment: CDR1 PRHDT and CDR2 FYEKMQ (reference sequence). CDR3 size: 12 residues.

The rearrangement links TRBV4-1 to TRBJ1-2; TRBD1 matches at 7 bases. V lost 1 base to trimming and J lost 3 bases; unmatched junction nucleotides: 2. CDR3 length equals 14 residues. Per the germline V gene, CDR1 is MGHRA and CDR2 is YSYEKL. CDR3 loop: CASSQVQGDYGYTF. CDR3 coding DNA: TGCGCCAGCAGCCAAGTTCAGGGGGACTATGGCTACACCTTC.

The J gene is TRBJ1-2, the V gene TRBV5-1, with TRBD1 as a possible D gene (6 bases). CDR3 length: 15 amino acids. Trimming shortened V by 2 bases and J by 4 bases, and 15 bases separated the two germline ends. Germline V gives CDR1 SGHRS, CDR2 YFSETQ. The CDR3 DNA is TGCGCCAGCAGCTTAACAGGGACCCAGGGCTATGGCTACACCTTC. Translating it yields CASSLTGTQGYGYTF.